One and the same sample provided the 32 T cell receptor beta chains below, sequenced in a study of T cell responses to AZD1222 COVID-19 vaccine (dated by TCRdb to about 2021). What this sample's time point label stands for: about 28 days (+/-7) after the second vaccine dose. The library was prepared using the immunoSEQ multiplex PCR assay. The clones in this table, taken by TCRdb from immuneACCESS, are in-frame only. Not every clone is retained; where verified, under half of the shortfall comes from an unresolved V gene, and the cause of the rest is unknown. Within this sample are about 140,000 clones, with roughly 92% of them counted one time only. About 3.7% of the sample is taken by the ten largest. This specimen was peripheral blood, taken 28 days after the second AZD1222 dose. The receptors stem from an adult who received the AZD1222 COVID-19 vaccine.

Only one count was recorded for this clone. The V call is TRBV25-1, the J call TRBJ1-4; unclear D gene. This CDR3 region has 14 residues. CDR1 and CDR2 (germline): MGHDK, SYGVNS. Trimming took off 5 bases at V and 7 bases at J, with 14 bases between the two ends. CDR3 bases: TGTGCCAGCAGTATAGAGGGTATTGTTGAAAAACTGTTTTTT. As protein: CASSIEGIVEKLFF.

The chain couples TRBV19 to TRBJ1-2, with D possibly TRBD1 on 6 matching bases. Germline V gives CDR1 LNHDA, CDR2 SQIVND (reference sequence). The CDR3 is 11 amino acids. The germline V and J ends were trimmed by 11 bases and 5 bases, with 12 bases remaining between them. This CDR3 is CAAGTSYGYTF. The CDR3 nucleotides read TGTGCCGCCGGGACAAGTTATGGCTACACCTTC.

The chain couples TRBV7-2 to TRBJ1-1, with D unclear. Germline V gives CDR1 SGHTA, CDR2 FQGNSA. V lost 5 bases, J lost 2 bases, and 6 bases lay in between. The CDR3 is made up of 12 amino acids. As DNA, the CDR3 is TGTGCCAGCAGCCAGTCCAACACTGAAGCTTTCTTT. Residues: CASSQSNTEAFF.

This chain connects TRBV29-1 to TRBJ2-7, with 9 bases aligning to TRBD1. The CDR3 runs to 13 residues. With 7 bases clipped from V and 6 bases from J, the junction kept 10 bases outside the gene matches. Looked up from germline, CDR1 is SQVTM and CDR2 is ANQGSEA. As DNA, the CDR3 is TGCAGCGCCTACGACAGGGGGATCGGCGAGCAGTACTTC. It codes for CSAYDRGIGEQYF.

The chain couples TRBV27 to TRBJ2-3; possible D gene TRBD2, 6 bases. V shed 5 bases and J shed 2 bases, with 23 bases lying between them. Germline loops: CDR1 MNHEY, CDR2 SMNVEV (reference sequence). The CDR3 covers 18 residues. CDR3 nucleotide sequence: TGTGCCAGCAGTCCCCTGTTGGGGGGTGTGCCCTCCACAGATACGCAGTATTTT. It encodes CASSPLLGGVPSTDTQYF.

This rearrangement joins TRBV19 to TRBJ2-7, with TRBD1 as a possible D gene (6 bases). The CDR3 is 15 amino acids. V was shortened by 1 base and J by 2 bases, with 12 bases between the two germline ends. From germline, CDR1 is LNHDA and CDR2 SQIVND (reference sequence). The CDR3 sequence is CASSIVGTRTYEQYF. The CDR3 coding sequence is TGTGCCAGTAGTATAGTTGGGACAAGAACCTACGAGCAGTACTTC.

This chain connects TRBV6-5 to TRBJ1-5; TRBD1 might be the D (5 bases). Germline CDR1 and CDR2: MNHEY and SVGAGI. The length of the CDR3 is 14 residues. Trimming shortened V by 2 bases and J by 3 bases, and 8 bases separated the two germline ends. The CDR3 coding sequence is TGTGCCAGCAGTTACCAGGGCCCCAATCAGCCCCAGCATTTT. Translated, it gives CASSYQGPNQPQHF.

This clone has a single count. The chain combines TRBV6-6 with TRBJ1-1; D perhaps matches TRBD1 (5 bases). Trimming left V 7 bases short and J 4 bases short, with 16 bases between. The CDR3 loop spans 14 amino acids. Germline CDR1 reads MNHNY; CDR2 reads SVGAGI (reference sequence). CDR3 nucleotides: TGTGCCAGCAATCCAAGCCTAGGGGTCACTGAAGCTTTCTTT. Protein sequence: CASNPSLGVTEAFF.

The rearrangement links TRBV28 to TRBJ1-6; 7 bases line up with TRBD1. The ends lost 6 bases at V and 14 bases at J; junction bases unmatched: 7. Germline CDR1 is MDHEN and CDR2 is SYDVKM. The CDR3 covers 12 residues. CDR3 amino acids: CASRPGGRALHF. The CDR3 DNA reads as TGTGCCAGCAGACCAGGGGGTAGGGCCCTCCACTTT.

The genes are TRBV5-6 and TRBJ1-6; 7 nucleotides align to TRBD1. The germline gives CDR1 SGHDT, CDR2 YYEEEE. This CDR3 has 14 residues. The trim removed 4 bases at V and 10 bases at J, leaving 8 bases unmatched. The CDR3 reads CASSTTGRGSPLHF. CDR3 DNA: TGTGCCAGCAGCACGACAGGGAGAGGCTCACCCCTCCACTTT.

The rearrangement uses TRBV21-1 and TRBJ1-5; the table gives TRBD1 as D, unverified against the DNA. TRBV21-1 is a pseudogene segment. The CDR3 has 14 amino acids. CDR3 loop: CASSLTVIHQPQHF. The CDR3, as DNA: TGTGCCAGCAGCCTTACAGTAATTCATCAGCCCCAGCATTTT.

CDR3 loop: CASKGGSTGELFF. The CDR3 bases are TGCGCCAGCAAGGGCGGCTCCACCGGGGAGCTGTTTTTT. The chain joins TRBV10-1 to TRBJ2-2; D unresolved. From germline, CDR1 is WNHNN and CDR2 SYGVQD (reference sequence). CDR3 size: 13 residues. V lost 7 bases to trimming and J lost 4 bases, with 10 bases between them.

CDR3 sequence: CASSMLRGLGELFF. CDR3 coding DNA: TGTGCCAGTAGTATGCTAAGGGGATTGGGGGAGCTGTTTTTT. The gene calls are TRBV19 and TRBJ2-2; TRBD1 is a possible D gene (5 bases). CDR1 and CDR2 from the germline V gene are LNHDA and SQIVND (reference sequence). Trimming removed 3 bases from V and 8 bases from J, with 13 bases in between. This CDR3 has 14 residues.

This clone has only a few counts. The chain carries TRBV19 and TRBJ1-1; D might be TRBD1 (6 bases). Germline V lookup: CDR1 LNHDA, CDR2 SQIVND (reference sequence). Trimming removed 11 bases from V and 1 base from J, with 14 bases in between. The CDR3 is 13 amino acids. CDR3 nucleotides: TGTGCCTCTCAAGGGGGAGCGAACACTGAAGCTTTCTTT. It codes for CASQGGANTEAFF.

This clone has just one count. The chain has TRBV23-1 and TRBJ2-7; weak D call: TRBD1 (6 bases). TRBV23-1 is filed as an ORF, its function uncertain. The CDR3 totals 16 residues. V lost 7 bases and J 4 bases, leaving 23 bases between the germline ends. The CDR3 nucleotides read TGCGCCAGCACCAATCCTCCCCTGGGACACGGGTACGAGCAGTACTTC. Translating gives CASTNPPLGHGYEQYF.

This rearrangement joins TRBV27 to TRBJ1-1; a possible D gene is TRBD1 (6 bases). V was clipped by 8 bases and J by 3 bases, with 13 bases between them. The CDR3 covers 13 residues. Germline V gene sequence: CDR1 MNHEY, CDR2 SMNVEV (reference sequence). CDR3: CASGGGFDTEAFF. For the CDR3, the DNA is TGTGCCAGCGGTGGGGGCTTTGACACTGAAGCTTTCTTT.

The chain couples TRBV30 to TRBJ2-2; D is perhaps TRBD1 (6 bases). The length of the CDR3 is 14 residues. The germline V gene encodes CDR1 GTSNPN and CDR2 SVGIG (reference sequence). Trimming took off 2 bases at V and 6 bases at J, with 13 bases between the two ends. CDR3 nucleotides: TGTGCCTGGAGTATGCAGGGGTGGTCCGGGGAGCTGTTTTTT. It translates to CAWSMQGWSGELFF.

The table lists this clone with a few counts. This rearrangement joins TRBV5-1 to TRBJ1-2; possibly TRBD1 for D (6 bases). The V gene lost 0 bases and the J gene lost 2 bases, with 14 bases spanning the gap. The CDR3 spans 16 residues. Germline V gene lookup returns CDR1 SGHRS and CDR2 YFSETQ. This CDR3 is CASSLGPAGVNYGYTF. The DNA of the CDR3 is TGCGCCAGCAGCTTGGGTCCGGCAGGGGTGAACTATGGCTACACCTTC.

The chain couples TRBV11-2 to TRBJ2-2, with 7 bases aligning to TRBD2. Germline values: CDR1 SGHAT, CDR2 FQNNGV. The CDR3 runs to 17 residues. Unmatched junction bases numbered 9, after V lost 5 bases and J lost 0 bases. CDR3 region: CASSPRSSGSNTGELFF. The CDR3 region has the DNA TGTGCCAGCAGCCCCCGGTCTAGCGGATCGAACACCGGGGAGCTGTTTTTT.

As regards this clone: Other DNA sequences within the sample encode an identical CDR3. V gene TRBV18 combines with J gene TRBJ1-5, with 7 bases that match TRBD1. The germline V gene has CDR1 KGHSH and CDR2 LQKENI. The length of the CDR3 is 14 residues. Losses at the gene ends were 2 bases for V and 2 bases for J; bases not matched to a gene: 0. As DNA, the CDR3 is TGTGCCAGCTCACCAGACAGGGGCAATCAGCCCCAGCATTTT. It encodes CASSPDRGNQPQHF.

The V and J genes are TRBV9 and TRBJ2-5, with unresolved D. V was trimmed by 4 bases and J by 5 bases, leaving 15 bases between them. CDR1 is SGDLS, CDR2 YYNGEE, per germline. The CDR3 spans 14 residues. The CDR3 is CASSYGRPRETQYF. In DNA form, the CDR3 reads TGTGCCAGCAGCTATGGCCGTCCACGGGAGACCCAGTACTTC.

The chain recombines TRBV7-9 with TRBJ2-1; D is possibly TRBD1 (5 bases). The CDR3 spans 13 residues. The germline V gene has CDR1 SEHNR and CDR2 FQNEAQ (reference sequence). V dropped 5 bases and J dropped 3 bases, with 8 bases sitting between them. CDR3 bases: TGTGCCAGCAGCCCTCAGGGCTACAATGAGCAGTTCTTC. Translated, it gives CASSPQGYNEQFF.

The rearrangement links TRBV5-1 to TRBJ1-1; 8 positions agree with TRBD1. The CDR3 length is 16 residues. V was pared by 2 bases and J by 6 bases, with 12 bases of the junction left unmatched. Germline assignment: CDR1 SGHRS and CDR2 YFSETQ. CDR3 sequence: CASSFNGQGGISEAFF. CDR3 bases: TGCGCCAGCAGCTTCAACGGACAGGGAGGTATCTCTGAAGCTTTCTTT.

This clone was seen a single time. The chain combines TRBV28 with TRBJ2-3, with 10 nucleotides matching TRBD2. The ends lost 3 bases at V and 8 bases at J; junction bases unmatched: 11. The CDR3 is 16 residues long. Germline CDR1 is MDHEN and CDR2 is SYDVKM. The CDR3 sequence: CASSFTKREGLVTQYF. The CDR3 DNA follows: TGTGCCAGCAGTTTTACCAAGCGGGAGGGTTTAGTTACGCAGTATTTT.

The chain couples TRBV28 to TRBJ1-5; TRBD1 aligns across 9 bases. Losses at the gene ends were 3 bases for V and 0 bases for J; bases not matched to a gene: 3. This CDR3 is 16 amino acids long. The germline CDR1 and CDR2 sequences are MDHEN and SYDVKM. In DNA, the CDR3 is TGTGCCAGCAGTTTGGGGACAGGGAGTAGCAATCAGCCCCAGCATTTT. Encoded protein: CASSLGTGSSNQPQHF.

The V and J genes are TRBV5-1 and TRBJ1-3; tentatively, D is TRBD1 (6 bases). V was pared by 3 bases and J by 8 bases, with 18 bases between. CDR1 is SGHRS and CDR2 is YFSETQ in the germline V gene. There are 15 residues in the CDR3. The CDR3 DNA reads as TGCGCCAGCAGCTCTGCCCGGGGGCAAGGGGACACCATATATTTT. The encoded protein is CASSSARGQGDTIYF.

V is TRBV19 and J is TRBJ2-7; no clear D gene. Deletions cut 4 bases from V and 2 bases from J, with 15 bases between. CDR3 length: 15 residues. Germline lookup yields CDR1 LNHDA and CDR2 SQIVND (reference sequence). The CDR3 region is CASSRSRQIPYEQYF. Written as DNA, the CDR3 is TGTGCCAGTAGTAGGAGTCGGCAGATCCCCTACGAGCAGTACTTC.

The chain links TRBV11-2 to TRBJ1-2; 8 bases align to TRBD1. Germline V gives CDR1 SGHAT, CDR2 FQNNGV. The CDR3 consists of 13 residues. The V and J ends lost 5 bases and 4 bases, in that order; junction bases with no gene match: 3. As DNA, the CDR3 is TGTGCCAGCAGCAGACAGGGGACCTATGGCTACACCTTC. Protein: CASSRQGTYGYTF.

V is TRBV3-1 (or the pseudogene TRBV3-2) and J is TRBJ1-1; D remains unclear. Germline assignment: CDR1 LGHDT and CDR2 YNNKEL (reference sequence). Trimming stripped 2 bases from V and 6 bases from J, with 13 bases between. This CDR3 region has 14 residues. The CDR3 DNA is TGTGCCAGCAGCCAAAGGACGGAAGGCGCTGAAGCTTTCTTT. It yields the protein CASSQRTEGAEAFF.

The chain is built from TRBV10-3 and TRBJ2-7, with TRBD1 matching 7 bases. Germline assignment: CDR1 ENHRY and CDR2 SYGVKD. This CDR3 spans 13 amino acids. V shed 6 bases and J 6 bases; nucleotides not matched to a gene: 8. CDR3 nucleotides: TGTGCCATCAGAGACAGGGTAGAGGGCGAGCAGTACTTC. Residues: CAIRDRVEGEQYF.

This chain connects TRBV30 to TRBJ1-2, with D uncertain. With 3 bases removed from V and 8 bases from J, the gap between germline ends came to 22 bases. CDR1 and CDR2 from the germline V gene are GTSNPN and SVGIG (reference sequence). There are 15 residues in the CDR3. The CDR3 here is CAWSLGLGLLGGYTF. The CDR3, as DNA: TGTGCCTGGAGCCTGGGCCTTGGGTTGTTGGGAGGCTACACCTTC. Filled out from reference TRBV30 and TRBJ1-2, the complete variable domain reads SQTIHQWPATLVQPVGSPLSLECTVEGTSNPNLYWYRQAAGRGLQLLFYSVGIGQISSEVPQNLSASRPQDRQFILSSKKLLLSDSGFYLCAWSLGLGLLGGYTFGSGTRLTVV.

The chain couples TRBV28 to TRBJ1-3, with TRBD1 identical over 9 bases. With 3 bases clipped from V and 8 bases from J, the junction kept 11 bases outside the gene matches. Germline V gene sequence: CDR1 MDHEN, CDR2 SYDVKM. CDR3 length equals 16 residues. CDR3 nucleotide sequence: TGTGCCAGCAGTTTCCTTGTAAAGGACAGGGGTGACACCATATATTTT. Translated, it gives CASSFLVKDRGDTIYF.